The 20 T cell receptor beta chains below come from one sample, sequenced in a study of blood T cell repertoires in COVID-19. Sequencing used immunoSEQ multiplex PCR; TCRdb keeps in-frame clones, though not all of them. The profile covers about 400,000 clones, with over 75% appearing a single time and 3% taken by the ten largest. Input material: PBMCs or T cells enriched from blood (not recorded which). All receptors come from a woman aged 25 to 45 who had recovered from COVID-19.

This clone was detected once. This sequence joins TRBV6-1 and TRBJ2-7; 9 nucleotides agree with TRBD2. Germline values: CDR1 MNHNS, CDR2 SASEGT. This CDR3 is built from 15 residues. Trimming removed 2 bases from V and 3 bases from J; junction bases left unmatched: 5. The chain's CDR3 is CASSERTSEYYEQYF. CDR3 nucleotide sequence: TGTGCCAGCAGTGAACGGACTAGCGAATACTACGAGCAGTACTTC.

The chain recombines TRBV4-2 with TRBJ2-2; 8 bases align to TRBD2. This CDR3 region has 17 residues. The ends lost 3 bases at V and 5 bases at J; junction bases unmatched: 11. Germline CDR1 and CDR2: LGHNA and YNFKEQ. DNA for the CDR3: TGTGCCAGCAGCCAGCCCGGGAGCGGGAGTGATACCGGGGAGCTGTTTTTT. As protein: CASSQPGSGSDTGELFF.

A single count supports this clone. The chain joins TRBV2 to TRBJ2-7, with 9 bases fitting TRBD1. CDR1 is SNHLY and CDR2 is FYNNEI in the germline V gene. The CDR3 contains 14 residues. After removal of 7 bases from V and 7 bases from J, the junction contained 11 bases not matched to a gene. The CDR3 loop is CASKFQDRGEEQYF. The CDR3, as DNA: TGTGCCAGCAAATTTCAGGACAGGGGAGAAGAGCAGTACTTC.

In DNA, the CDR3 is TGTGCCAGTAGTGCGCTACCGGGGGCAACTAATGAAAAACTGTTTTTT. This codes for CASSALPGATNEKLFF. J is TRBJ1-4 and V is TRBV19; perhaps TRBD1 as D (5 bases). Trimming left V 5 bases short and J 0 bases short, with 13 bases between. From germline, CDR1 is LNHDA and CDR2 SQIVND (reference sequence). The length of the CDR3 is 16 residues.

The chain recombines TRBV7-9 with TRBJ1-2; 7 bases match TRBD1. The CDR3 extends over 15 amino acids. V lost 1 base and J lost 1; bases outside the gene matches: 3. Germline CDR1 and CDR2: SEHNR and FQNEAQ (reference sequence). The CDR3 spells CASSLGRGRNYGYTF. Written as DNA, the CDR3 is TGTGCCAGCAGCTTAGGGAGGGGGCGTAACTATGGCTACACCTTC.

This clone was seen only once. CDR3 in amino acids: CASSTGLAGGLETQYF. The CDR3 DNA follows: TGCGCCAGCAGCACGGGACTAGCGGGGGGCTTAGAGACCCAGTACTTC. The chain has TRBV5-1 and TRBJ2-5; 15 nucleotides align to TRBD2. Trimming took 4 bases from V and 4 from J; bases not matched to a gene: 5. The CDR3 is 16 residues long. Germline-derived CDR1 and CDR2 are SGHRS and YFSETQ.

This clone was seen just once. The chain combines TRBV18 with TRBJ2-6, with D uncertain. V shed 4 bases and J shed 2 bases, with 9 bases lying between them. The CDR3 loop spans 15 amino acids. Germline assignment: CDR1 KGHSH and CDR2 LQKENI. The CDR3 spells CASSQDNAGANVLTF. The CDR3 DNA reads TGTGCCAGCTCACAAGACAACGCTGGGGCCAACGTCCTGACTTTC.

This CDR3 is CASSPAGRRVGETQYF. As DNA, the CDR3 is TGCGCCAGCAGCCCGGCGGGCAGGCGCGTTGGGGAGACCCAGTACTTC. The chain is built from TRBV4-1 and TRBJ2-5; D possibly corresponds to TRBD2 (5 bases). Per germline, CDR1 MGHRA and CDR2 YSYEKL. V was clipped by 4 bases and J by 5 bases, with 20 bases between them. The length of the CDR3 is 16 residues.

This chain links TRBV2 with TRBJ1-5, with a possible D match to TRBD1 (5 bases). The CDR3 spans 14 residues. Trimming shortened V by 4 bases and J by 0 bases, and 7 bases separated the two germline ends. Germline CDR1 is SNHLY and CDR2 is FYNNEI. CDR3 nucleotides: TGTGCCAGCAGTGGACAGAGTAGCAATCAGCCCCAGCATTTT. Protein sequence: CASSGQSSNQPQHF.

This sequence joins TRBV29-1 and TRBJ1-1; 9 nucleotides line up with TRBD1. This CDR3 contains 12 residues. CDR1 SQVTM and CDR2 ANQGSEA come from the germline V gene. J gave up 7 bases and V 7 bases, and 7 bases lay outside the gene matches. The CDR3: CSDGQGRDEAFF. CDR3 nucleotide sequence: TGCAGCGACGGACAGGGGAGGGATGAAGCTTTCTTT.

The chain uses TRBV4-1 and TRBJ2-3, with D tentatively TRBD2 (6 bases). V was clipped by 4 bases and J by 6 bases, with 14 bases between them. CDR3 length: 14 residues. CDR1 is MGHRA, CDR2 YSYEKL, per germline. For the CDR3, the DNA is TGCGCCAGCAGCCTACGACTAGATCCTGATACGCAGTATTTT. Translated, it gives CASSLRLDPDTQYF.

The chain joins TRBV5-1 to TRBJ1-1; 9 bases are shared with TRBD1. Germline CDR1 and CDR2: SGHRS and YFSETQ. Germline trimming cut 5 bases from V and 10 bases from J; bases unmatched to any gene: 9. The CDR3 loop spans 13 amino acids. CDR3 sequence (DNA): TGCGCCAGCAGGGAGACAGGGGGTGCAACAGCTTTCTTT. Translating it yields CASRETGGATAFF.

This chain connects TRBV9 to TRBJ2-5, with a weak D call TRBD1 (6 bases). The germline V and J ends were trimmed by 4 bases and 1 base, with 14 bases remaining between them. Germline V gene data show CDR1 as SGDLS and CDR2 as YYNGEE. CDR3 length: 15 amino acids. The CDR3 reads CASSPGQNIQETQYF. CDR3 in DNA: TGTGCCAGCAGCCCGGGACAAAACATCCAAGAGACCCAGTACTTC.

The V and J genes are TRBV2 and TRBJ1-4, with 11 bases aligning to TRBD1. The CDR3 length is 14 residues. The germline V gene encodes CDR1 SNHLY and CDR2 FYNNEI. After removal of 6 bases from V and 8 bases from J, the junction contained 5 bases not matched to a gene. The CDR3 sequence is CASSLRDRGEKLFF. The DNA of the CDR3 is TGTGCCAGCAGCCTCCGGGACAGGGGGGAAAAACTGTTTTTT.

The chain is built from TRBV2 and TRBJ2-5, with a tentative D call TRBD2 (5 bases). CDR1 is SNHLY, CDR2 FYNNEI, per germline. Trimming took off 5 bases at V and 3 bases at J, with 7 bases between the two ends. This CDR3 contains 12 residues. CDR3 loop: CASSPEEETQYF. In DNA, the CDR3 is TGTGCCAGCAGTCCGGAGGAAGAGACCCAGTACTTC. The full variable domain, with the rest looked up from reference TRBV2 and TRBJ2-5, is EPEVTQTPSHQVTQMGQEVILRCVPISNHLYFYWYRQILGQKVEFLVSFYNNEISEKSEIFDDQFSVERPDGSNFTLKIRSTKLEDSAMYFCASSPEEETQYFGPGTRLLVL.

The chain couples TRBV5-1 to TRBJ2-7, with TRBD2 as a possible D gene (6 bases). This CDR3 is 15 amino acids long. Germline loops: CDR1 SGHRS, CDR2 YFSETQ. V was trimmed by 0 bases and J by 3 bases, leaving 13 bases between them. CDR3 bases: TGCGCCAGCAGCTTGGCTGGAGGGCCCGTCTACGAGCAGTACTTC. It encodes CASSLAGGPVYEQYF.

The V and J genes are TRBV5-4 and TRBJ1-2; 8 nucleotides agree with TRBD1. J gave up 10 bases and V 2 bases, and 7 bases lay outside the gene matches. Germline CDR1 and CDR2: SGHNT and YYREEE (reference sequence). CDR3 length equals 13 residues. CDR3 sequence reads: CASSFQDRESYTF. The DNA for the CDR3 is TGTGCCAGCAGCTTTCAGGACAGGGAATCCTACACCTTC. The complete variable domain, with remaining parts taken from reference TRBV5-4 and TRBJ1-2, reads ETGVTQSPTHLIKTRGQQVTLRCSSQSGHNTVSWYQQALGQGPQFIFQYYREEENGRGNFPPRFSGLQFPNYSSELNVNALELDDSALYLCASSFQDRESYTFGSGTRLTVV.

The gene calls are TRBV5-5 and TRBJ1-1; 7 nucleotides match TRBD1. The trim removed 4 bases at V and 0 bases at J, leaving 9 bases unmatched. The CDR3 consists of 16 residues. Germline CDR1 reads SGHKS; CDR2 reads YYEKEE (reference sequence). The CDR3 DNA reads as TGTGCCAGCAGCCCGAGGGACAGTACCATGAACACTGAAGCTTTCTTT. Translated, it gives CASSPRDSTMNTEAFF.

CDR3 amino acids: CASTGTNGVQHGYTF. The CDR3 nucleotides read TGCGCCAGCACCGGGACTAACGGAGTGCAGCATGGCTACACCTTC. The rearrangement uses TRBV10-2 and TRBJ1-2, with a possible D match to TRBD1 (5 bases). Germline V gene data show CDR1 as WSHSY and CDR2 as SAAADI. This CDR3 spans 15 amino acids. Trimming removed 7 bases from V and 6 bases from J, with 21 bases in between.

This chain connects TRBV9 to TRBJ2-2, with D unresolved. Trimming removed 2 bases from V and 0 bases from J, with 8 bases in between. CDR1 SGDLS and CDR2 YYNGEE come from the germline V gene. The length of the CDR3 is 15 residues. CDR3 sequence (DNA): TGTGCCAGCAGCGTCTCGTTCGCGAACACCGGGGAGCTGTTTTTT. This translates into CASSVSFANTGELFF.